The 23 T cell receptor beta chains below were found in one sample sequenced in a study of preoperative IRX-2 immunotherapy in early breast cancer. Profiled with immunoSEQ multiplex PCR; TCRdb holds only in-frame clones, not every one. This repertoire shows about 42,000 clones, around three quarters found once; its top ten account for approximately 1.1%. Specified treatment: preoperative locoregional IRX-2 cytokine immunotherapy. The sequencing here drew on tumor tissue, taken after IRX-2 immunotherapy. All receptors derive from a human donor with breast cancer.

The chain recombines TRBV4-1 with TRBJ2-7; D gene ambiguous. Trimming cost V 4 bases and J 3 bases, with 10 bases left between them. The CDR3 has 13 residues. Germline V gene sequence: CDR1 MGHRA, CDR2 YSYEKL. For the CDR3, the DNA is TGCGCCAGCAGCCTGGGTGAAGGCTACGAGCAGTACTTC. Its protein product is CASSLGEGYEQYF.

J is TRBJ1-3 and V is TRBV22-1; the table assigns TRBD1, which was not confirmed against the DNA. TRBV22-1 is labeled a pseudogene. There are 13 residues in the CDR3. CDR3 bases: TGTGCCAGCAAGGGACAGGCTGGAAACACCATATATTTT. It is translated as CASKGQAGNTIYF.

This chain links TRBV6-8 with TRBJ2-1, with TRBD2 as a possible D gene (5 bases). The CDR3 runs to 14 residues. Deletions cut 7 bases from V and 0 bases from J, with 10 bases between. Germline V lookup: CDR1 MNHGY, CDR2 SAAAGT. This CDR3 reads CASTAGGSYNEQFF. The DNA for the CDR3 is TGTGCCAGCACTGCGGGTGGCTCCTACAATGAGCAGTTCTTC.

This chain links TRBV21-1 with TRBJ2-1. TRBV21-1 is marked as a pseudogene. This CDR3 has 14 amino acids. This CDR3 reads CASSFRTTGNEQFF. The CDR3 coding sequence is TGTGCCAGCAGTTTCCGGACAACGGGGAATGAGCAGTTCTTC.

A few counts support this clone. This chain uses TRBV18 with TRBJ2-7; D possibly corresponds to TRBD1 (6 bases). The CDR3 runs to 14 residues. V lost 3 bases, J lost 7 bases, and 16 bases lay in between. Germline CDR1 is KGHSH and CDR2 is LQKENI. The CDR3 sequence: CASSPKDSFWEQYF. The CDR3 bases are TGTGCCAGCTCACCGAAGGACAGTTTTTGGGAGCAGTACTTC.

The gene calls are TRBV10-2 and TRBJ2-3; 7 bases are shared with TRBD2. J lost 9 bases, V lost 3 bases, and 3 bases had no gene match. Germline assignment: CDR1 WSHSY and CDR2 SAAADI. The CDR3 has 12 amino acids. The CDR3 bases are TGCGCCAGCAGTGAACGGGGAGGGACGCAGTATTTT. Protein: CASSERGGTQYF.

This clone was picked up a small number of times. This chain links TRBV6-8 with TRBJ1-5; 8 positions agree with TRBD1. CDR3 length: 14 amino acids. The germline V gene encodes CDR1 MNHGY and CDR2 SAAAGT. The V gene end was trimmed by 5 bases and the J gene end by 7 bases; junction bases not matched to a gene: 7. DNA of the CDR3: TGTGCCAGCAGTCACGGACAGGGCGGCCAGCCCCAGCATTTT. It specifies CASSHGQGGQPQHF.

The CDR3 protein is CASDAYWTGGRTDTQYF. The DNA for the CDR3 is TGTGCCAGCGACGCTTACTGGACGGGGGGTCGGACAGATACGCAGTATTTT. J is TRBJ2-3 and V is TRBV19, with 7 positions matching TRBD2. The CDR3 runs 17 residues. From germline, CDR1 is LNHDA and CDR2 SQIVND (reference sequence). The ends lost 9 bases at V and 3 bases at J; junction bases unmatched: 18.

The V call is TRBV6-8, the J call TRBJ2-2; 7 bases fit TRBD2. V lost 10 bases to trimming and J lost 6 bases; unmatched junction nucleotides: 11. Per germline, CDR1 MNHGY and CDR2 SAAAGT. The CDR3 runs to 14 residues. CDR3 nucleotides: TGTGCCATCAGGCGGGAGATGGAAGCCGGGGAGCTGTTTTTT. Translating it yields CAIRREMEAGELFF.

The chain carries TRBV5-1 and TRBJ2-3, with D unclear. The germline gives CDR1 SGHRS, CDR2 YFSETQ. The CDR3 sequence is 14 residues long. Trimming removed 4 bases at V and 2 bases at J, with 11 bases between. Here the CDR3 reads CASSGVLATDTQYF. CDR3 bases: TGCGCCAGCAGCGGGGTCCTGGCCACAGATACGCAGTATTTT.

This chain uses TRBV7-1 with TRBJ2-2; no reliable D call. TRBV7-1 is flagged as an ORF with uncertain function. This CDR3 is built from 14 residues. The V end lost 4 bases, the J end lost 4 bases, and 10 bases lay between the germline ends. This chain's CDR3 is CASSLNRFTGELFF. CDR3 in DNA: TGTGCCAGCAGCTTGAACCGCTTCACCGGGGAGCTGTTTTTT.

The V gene is TRBV12-5, the J gene TRBJ2-7; the D is unclear. From germline, CDR1 is LGHNT and CDR2 FRNRAP. This CDR3 is built from 13 residues. The CDR3 DNA reads TGTGCCAGCTGGATGGGCCCTTCCTACGAGCAGTACTTC. The encoded protein is CASWMGPSYEQYF.

The gene calls are TRBV28 and TRBJ1-2, with 7 bases fitting TRBD1. Germline values: CDR1 MDHEN, CDR2 SYDVKM. The CDR3 covers 15 residues. The V and J ends lost 8 bases and 6 bases, in that order; junction bases with no gene match: 15. The CDR3 loop is CASQGGGVALDGYTF. The CDR3 DNA reads as TGTGCCAGCCAAGGGGGCGGGGTAGCGTTAGATGGCTACACCTTC.

The chain links TRBV6-8 to TRBJ2-2; no clear D gene. V lost 2 bases and J 5 bases, leaving 3 bases between the germline ends. The CDR3 runs to 12 residues. CDR1 and CDR2 (germline): MNHGY, SAAAGT. DNA of the CDR3: TGTGCCAGCAGTTACGGGACCGGGGAGCTGTTTTTT. Protein sequence: CASSYGTGELFF.

V is TRBV5-5 and J is TRBJ1-5; D possibly corresponds to TRBD1 (6 bases). The germline CDR1 and CDR2 sequences are SGHKS and YYEKEE (reference sequence). Trimming left V 4 bases short and J 7 bases short, with 18 bases between. The CDR3 spans 15 residues. The CDR3 loop reads CASSHDGGGGQPQHF. CDR3 DNA: TGTGCCAGCAGCCACGATGGGGGAGGGGGACAGCCCCAGCATTTT.

The chain combines TRBV6-4 with TRBJ2-5, with 9 bases lining up with TRBD1. V trimming: 7 bases; J trimming: 0 bases; junction bases outside the gene matches: 18. Germline CDR1 and CDR2: MRHNA and SNTAGT. The CDR3 consists of 19 residues. In DNA form, the CDR3 reads TGTGCCAGCAAACCAGAAGGGTGGAAGGGACAGGGACACCAAGAGACCCAGTACTTC. The encoded protein is CASKPEGWKGQGHQETQYF.

The V and J genes are TRBV15 and TRBJ2-5; the D is unclear. This CDR3 is 15 amino acids long. V was shortened by 0 bases and J by 1 base, with 9 bases between the two germline ends. Per the germline V gene, CDR1 is LNHNV and CDR2 is YYDKDF (reference sequence). The CDR3 nucleotides are TGTGCCACCAGCAGAGATCTGGGCAGCCAAGAGACCCAGTACTTC. This translates into CATSRDLGSQETQYF.

This clone was found a few times. The gene calls are TRBV6-8 and TRBJ1-6; D is unclear. The V gene lost 10 bases and the J gene lost 7 bases, with 20 bases spanning the gap. The length of the CDR3 is 15 residues. Germline V gives CDR1 MNHGY, CDR2 SAAAGT. This chain's CDR3 is CAIKSEGPGNSPLHF. The CDR3 DNA is TGTGCCATCAAATCGGAAGGGCCGGGGAATTCACCCCTCCACTTT.

The rearrangement links TRBV6-8 to TRBJ2-5; 9 nucleotides line up with TRBD2. The CDR3 is 16 residues long. V lost 4 bases, J lost 2 bases, and 8 bases stayed unmatched. Germline V gene sequence: CDR1 MNHGY, CDR2 SAAAGT. The CDR3 nucleotides read TGTGCCAGCAGTTTCTCCGGGACTAGCCCTCAAGAGACCCAGTACTTC. It is translated as CASSFSGTSPQETQYF.

This sequence joins TRBV30 and TRBJ2-2, with 7 nucleotides matching TRBD1. The germline CDR1 and CDR2 sequences are GTSNPN and SVGIG (reference sequence). J was trimmed by 0 bases and V by 4 bases; bases with no gene match: 8. The length of the CDR3 is 16 residues. Here the CDR3 reads CAWKGYRGSNTGELFF. The CDR3 DNA sequence: TGTGCCTGGAAAGGTTACAGGGGATCGAACACCGGGGAGCTGTTTTTT.

V is TRBV5-1 and J is TRBJ2-3; D is unresolved. Germline CDR1 is SGHRS and CDR2 is YFSETQ. The V end was cut by 3 bases, the J end by 0 bases, with 11 bases between. This CDR3 contains 15 residues. CDR3 coding DNA: TGCGCCAGCAGCTCCAGTACCGCTAGCACAGATACGCAGTATTTT. Translating gives CASSSSTASTDTQYF.

This clone was found a few times. The chain is built from TRBV19 and TRBJ2-2, with D hard to call. V dropped 9 bases and J dropped 0 bases, with 14 bases sitting between them. The CDR3 covers 15 residues. Germline CDR1 reads LNHDA; CDR2 reads SQIVND (reference sequence). The CDR3 loop is CASGWGTSNTGELFF. The DNA of the CDR3 is TGTGCCAGCGGGTGGGGTACATCGAACACCGGGGAGCTGTTTTTT.

This chain uses TRBV18 with TRBJ1-1; 8 nucleotides line up with TRBD1. The CDR3 extends over 13 amino acids. The germline V gene has CDR1 KGHSH and CDR2 LQKENI. V shed 2 bases, J shed 5 bases, and the junction held 1 base outside the gene matches. The CDR3 nucleotides are TGTGCCAGCTCACCATACAGGGGGACTGAAGCTTTCTTT. This gives the protein CASSPYRGTEAFF.